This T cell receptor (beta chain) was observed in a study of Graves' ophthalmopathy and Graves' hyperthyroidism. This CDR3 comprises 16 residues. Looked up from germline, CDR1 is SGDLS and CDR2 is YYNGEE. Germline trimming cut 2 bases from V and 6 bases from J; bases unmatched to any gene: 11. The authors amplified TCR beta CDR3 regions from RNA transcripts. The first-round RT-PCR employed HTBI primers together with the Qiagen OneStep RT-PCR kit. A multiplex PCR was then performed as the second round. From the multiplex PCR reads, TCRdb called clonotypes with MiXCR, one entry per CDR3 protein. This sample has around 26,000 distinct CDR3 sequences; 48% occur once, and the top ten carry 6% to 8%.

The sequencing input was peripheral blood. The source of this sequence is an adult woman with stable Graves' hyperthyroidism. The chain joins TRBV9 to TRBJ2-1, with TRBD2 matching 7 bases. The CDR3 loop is CASSVGGSLGGNEQFF. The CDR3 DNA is TGTGCCAGCAGCGTGGGCGGGAGCTTAGGTGGCAATGAGCAGTTCTTC. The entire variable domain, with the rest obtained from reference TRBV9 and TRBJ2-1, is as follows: DSGVTQTPKHLITATGQRVTLRCSPRSGDLSVYWYQQSLDQGLQFLIQYYNGEERAKGNILERFSAQQFPDLHSELNLSSLELGDSALYFCASSVGGSLGGNEQFFGPGTRLTVL.